The rows below give T cell receptor beta chains drawn from one sample of a study of T cell responses to AZD1222 COVID-19 vaccine. The protocol was immunoSEQ multiplex PCR, while the TCRdb copy is restricted to in-frame clones and leaves out a portion. The sample has 150,000 to 200,000 clones, approximately 92% seen once; the top ten hold over 1%. Material: peripheral blood, obtained on day 0 of AZD1222 vaccination. Every receptor here comes from an adult in good health. The CDR3 runs from the conserved cysteine through the conserved F or W. Each record gives: CDR3 length, J gene, V gene, clone size, D gene, CDR3 protein, CDR3 DNA. D genes are given only for firm matches. Clone sizes are given selectively: once, few, many, or a class where the clone is expanded.

15,TRBJ2-6,TRBV19,-,-,CASRNRDSGANVLTF,TGTGCCAGTAGGAATCGAGACTCTGGGGCCAACGTCCTGACTTTC
16,TRBJ1-6,TRBV6-1,-,-,CASSEAPGRGVSPLHF,TGTGCCAGCAGTGAAGCCCCGGGACGGGGTGTGTCACCCCTCCACTTT
15,TRBJ2-3,TRBV9,-,-,CASSARAGITDTQYF,TGTGCCAGCAGCGCGAGGGCGGGAATTACAGATACGCAGTATTTT
12,TRBJ1-2,TRBV12-3/TRBV12-4,-,-,CASSLVNYGYTF,TGTGCCAGCAGTTTAGTTAACTATGGCTACACCTTC
16,TRBJ1-4,TRBV6-5,-,-,CASSYDGLATNEKLFF,TGTGCCAGCAGTTACGACGGCTTAGCAACTAATGAAAAACTGTTTTTT
15,TRBJ1-4,TRBV5-5,-,TRBD1,CASSGRGTENEKLFF,TGTGCCAGCAGCGGCCGAGGGACAGAGAATGAAAAACTGTTTTTT
14,TRBJ2-1,TRBV6-4,-,TRBD2,CASSADASGREQFF,TGTGCCAGCAGTGCCGACGCTAGCGGGCGCGAGCAGTTCTTC
15,TRBJ2-3,TRBV5-1,-,-,CASSSGLGQVDTQYF,TGCGCCAGCAGCTCGGGACTTGGGCAGGTAGATACGCAGTATTTT
11,TRBJ1-2,TRBV5-1,-,TRBD1,CASRDRHGYTF,TGCGCCAGCCGGGACAGGCATGGCTACACCTTC
15,TRBJ2-3,TRBV3-1/TRBV3-2,-,-,CASSPQGLHTDTQYF,TGTGCCAGCAGCCCTCAGGGACTTCACACAGATACGCAGTATTTT
14,TRBJ2-7,TRBV5-1,-,TRBD1,CASSLQGASYEQYF,TGCGCCAGCAGCTTGCAGGGGGCTTCCTACGAGCAGTACTTC
15,TRBJ2-1,TRBV13,-,TRBD2,CASSLGASGGNEQFF,TGTGCCAGCAGCTTAGGCGCTAGCGGGGGCAATGAGCAGTTCTTC
13,TRBJ2-1,TRBV6-6,-,-,CASSQPGAPEQFF,TGTGCCAGCAGTCAGCCCGGAGCACCTGAGCAGTTCTTC
13,TRBJ1-2,TRBV13,-,TRBD1,CASSPQGSYGYTF,TGTGCCAGCAGCCCACAGGGGAGCTATGGCTACACCTTC
13,TRBJ1-5,TRBV4-1,-,-,CASSQDHGQPQHF,TGCGCCAGCAGCCAAGATCACGGGCAGCCCCAGCATTTT
15,TRBJ2-5,TRBV7-2,-,-,CASSPYLYGQETQYF,TGTGCCAGCAGCCCTTACCTGTACGGACAAGAGACCCAGTACTTC
13,TRBJ1-1,TRBV6-5,-,TRBD1,CASSYAGGTEAFF,TGTGCCAGCAGCTACGCAGGGGGTACTGAAGCTTTCTTT
14,TRBJ1-2,TRBV7-2,-,-,CASSLDGGRNGYTF,TGTGCCAGCAGCTTAGATGGGGGGAGGAATGGCTACACCTTC
13,TRBJ1-4,TRBV18,-,-,CASSFQDYEKLFF,TGTGCCAGCTCATTTCAGGATTATGAAAAACTGTTTTTT
13,TRBJ1-5,TRBV11-2,-,TRBD1,CASSRQGRQPQHF,TGTGCCAGCAGTCGACAGGGCCGTCAGCCCCAGCATTTT
18,TRBJ1-5,TRBV6-2/TRBV6-3,-,-,CASSYARVTGQGNQPQHF,TGTGCCAGCAGTTACGCCCGGGTCACAGGGCAGGGCAATCAGCCCCAGCATTTT
14,TRBJ1-1,TRBV12-5,once,-,CASVFRLGNTEAFF,TGTGCTAGTGTTTTTCGGTTGGGGAACACTGAAGCTTTCTTT
14,TRBJ1-5,TRBV3-1/TRBV3-2,-,TRBD1,CASSQTGIGQPQHF,TGTGCCAGCAGCCAGACAGGGATCGGTCAGCCCCAGCATTTT
12,TRBJ1-1,TRBV6-5,few,-,CASGWESPEAFF,TGTGCCAGCGGTTGGGAGTCCCCTGAAGCTTTCTTT
16,TRBJ2-7,TRBV28,-,-,CASSWSRGGALYEQYF,TGTGCCAGCAGTTGGTCCCGAGGAGGGGCCCTCTACGAGCAGTACTTC
14,TRBJ2-1,TRBV6-5,-,TRBD1,CASREGQGAGEQFF,TGTGCCAGCAGGGAGGGACAGGGGGCAGGTGAGCAGTTCTTC
17,TRBJ1-5,TRBV18,-,TRBD1,CASSLPTGTGVSQPQHF,TGTGCCAGCTCACTCCCGACCGGGACAGGGGTGAGCCAGCCCCAGCATTTT